The 3 T cell receptor beta chains listed next were all sequenced from one sample in a study of shared clonotypes between healthy human individuals. The protocol was immunoSEQ multiplex PCR, while the TCRdb copy is restricted to in-frame clones and leaves out a portion. Here the sample spans about 500,000 clones, roughly four fifths being singletons. Material for sequencing was PBMCs. The source is a woman aged 40 to 50 in good health. Some clones in this sample may be carry-over from other donors' samples.

The chain uses TRBV7-6 and TRBJ2-1, with D uncertain. CDR1 SGHVS and CDR2 FNYEAQ come from the germline V gene. The CDR3 extends over 13 amino acids. V lost 0 bases, J lost 2 bases, and 2 bases lay in between. CDR3 in DNA: TGTGCCAGCAGCTTAGCGCCCTACAATGAGCAGTTCTTC. Amino acids: CASSLAPYNEQFF.

The chain is built from TRBV5-5 and TRBJ2-5; no definite D call. The last part of the DNA fits TRBJ2-7 better; the J call may be wrong. There are 13 residues in the CDR3. CDR1 is SGHKS and CDR2 is YYEKEE in the germline V gene (reference sequence). Here the CDR3 reads CASSTILSYEQYF. The CDR3 nucleotides are TGTGCCAGCAGCACCATCCTATCCTACGAGCAGTACTTC.

V and J are TRBV5-1 and TRBJ1-2; D unresolved. Germline values: CDR1 SGHRS, CDR2 YFSETQ. The CDR3 covers 15 residues. V was shortened by 4 bases and J by 6 bases, with 19 bases between the two germline ends. CDR3 amino acids: CASSTDGGVRDGYTF. CDR3 sequence (DNA): TGCGCCAGCAGCACGGACGGTGGGGTAAGGGATGGCTACACCTTC.